Below, 11 T cell receptor beta chains from the same sample are listed, as sequenced in a study of blood T cell repertoires in COVID-19. Only in-frame clones appear in the TCRdb table, and some are missing; sequencing was by immunoSEQ multiplex PCR. The repertoire holds over 90,000 clones, around 87% seen once, with 20% in the top ten. The sequenced sample consisted of peripheral blood. Every receptor here comes from a human donor in a cohort sampled during active COVID-19.

This sequence joins TRBV7-8 and TRBJ2-2, with D possibly matching TRBD1 (6 bases). This CDR3 is 16 amino acids long. With 2 bases removed from V and 2 bases from J, the gap between germline ends came to 12 bases. Germline CDR1 SGHVS, CDR2 FQNEAQ. CDR3 residues: CASSLYGTPNTGELFF. CDR3 bases: TGTGCCAGCAGCTTATATGGGACACCAAACACCGGGGAGCTGTTTTTT.

Comments on this clone: The same CDR3 is also encoded by other DNA sequences in this sample. The V and J genes are TRBV5-1 and TRBJ2-7, with D possibly being TRBD2 (5 bases). Trimming took off 4 bases at V and 4 bases at J, with 6 bases between the two ends. The CDR3 length is 11 residues. CDR1 is SGHRS, CDR2 YFSETQ, per germline. CDR3 region: CASSPGYEQYF. CDR3 coding DNA: TGCGCCAGCAGCCCGGGATACGAGCAGTACTTC.

V gene TRBV5-4 combines with J gene TRBJ1-1; 11 nucleotides match TRBD1. Germline assignment: CDR1 SGHNT and CDR2 YYREEE (reference sequence). This CDR3 is 16 amino acids long. J lost 1 base, V lost 1 base, and 3 bases had no gene match. The CDR3 is CASSLWTGGSNTEAFF. The CDR3 DNA is TGTGCCAGCAGCTTGTGGACAGGGGGCTCGAACACTGAAGCTTTCTTT.

The chain couples TRBV24-1 to TRBJ2-1; 7 bases line up with TRBD1. CDR3 length: 13 residues. V lost 9 bases to trimming and J lost 7 bases; unmatched junction nucleotides: 8. Germline V gene data show CDR1 as KGHDR and CDR2 as SFDVKD. CDR3 DNA sequence: TGTGCCACCGGTACAGGGGCTGAAAATGAGCAGTTCTTC. Its protein product is CATGTGAENEQFF.

V is TRBV7-8 and J is TRBJ2-1; D is unclear. V lost 1 base, J lost 4 bases, and 8 bases lay in between. The CDR3 length is 14 residues. Germline lookup yields CDR1 SGHVS and CDR2 FQNEAQ. The CDR3 region is CASSLEQIYNEQFF. The DNA for the CDR3 is TGTGCCAGCAGCTTAGAACAGATTTACAATGAGCAGTTCTTC.

This clone was seen once. The chain combines TRBV5-1 with TRBJ2-7; no clear D. CDR3 length: 14 amino acids. With 4 bases removed from V and 7 bases from J, the gap between germline ends came to 18 bases. Germline assignment: CDR1 SGHRS and CDR2 YFSETQ. CDR3 nucleotides: TGCGCCAGCAGCCCCACTCGGCAAGAGGTAGAGCAGTACTTC. Protein product: CASSPTRQEVEQYF.

Only a few counts were recorded for this clone. This chain links TRBV9 with TRBJ1-1; TRBD1 might be the D (5 bases). The CDR3 is 15 residues long. Germline assignment: CDR1 SGDLS and CDR2 YYNGEE. V was trimmed by 2 bases and J by 2 bases, leaving 13 bases between them. This chain's CDR3 is CASSVNMGLNTEAFF. As DNA, the CDR3 is TGTGCCAGCAGCGTTAATATGGGGCTTAACACTGAAGCTTTCTTT.

The chain combines TRBV4-1 with TRBJ2-1, with D perhaps matching TRBD2 (6 bases). Trimming took 1 base from V and 5 from J, leaving 18 bases between them. This CDR3 spans 17 amino acids. Germline assignment: CDR1 MGHRA and CDR2 YSYEKL. The CDR3 DNA sequence: TGCGCCAGCAGCCAAGTTGTTGCTCGGGAGTTTCACAATGAGCAGTTCTTC. Translation: CASSQVVAREFHNEQFF.

V and J are TRBV19 and TRBJ2-3; the match to TRBD2 covers 12 bases. V dropped 2 bases and J dropped 5; count of bases not matched to a gene: 5. Germline CDR1 LNHDA, CDR2 SQIVND (reference sequence). The CDR3 extends over 16 amino acids. CDR3 in amino acids: CASSINLAGGQDTQYF. DNA of the CDR3: TGTGCCAGTAGTATAAATCTAGCGGGAGGGCAAGATACGCAGTATTTT.

The J gene is TRBJ1-2, the V gene TRBV10-3; D possibly corresponds to TRBD1 (5 bases). The CDR3 consists of 15 residues. The V end was cut by 2 bases, the J end by 0 bases, with 10 bases between. CDR1 and CDR2 from the germline V gene are ENHRY and SYGVKD. The CDR3, as DNA: TGTGCCATCAGTGAGGATCAGGGAACTAACTATGGCTACACCTTC. Translation gives CAISEDQGTNYGYTF.

The genes are TRBV27 and TRBJ1-2; TRBD1 agrees at 7 bases. The CDR3 is 15 amino acids. The J segment lost 8 bases and the V segment lost 5 bases, leaving 14 bases of the junction unmatched. Germline CDR1 reads MNHEY; CDR2 reads SMNVEV (reference sequence). The CDR3 DNA is TGTGCCAGCAGTCGTGGGACAGCTCCACTGGCGGGCTACACCTTC. Protein sequence: CASSRGTAPLAGYTF.